The rows below give T cell receptor beta chains drawn from one sample of a study of T cell changes during pregnancy in multiple sclerosis. This table comes from immunoSEQ multiplex PCR, and its TCRdb copy is limited to in-frame clones, with some not included. Of some 57,000 clones listed, 90% to 95% are singletons. The source was CD4+ T cells from peripheral blood mononuclear cells, collected in the first trimester of pregnancy. These receptors were obtained from a female donor with multiple sclerosis, enrolled in a pregnancy study. CDR3s include the opening cysteine and the closing phenylalanine or tryptophan. The D gene is left open where the match is weak. Not every row has a clone size; where given, it reads once, few, many or a size class.

j_call	v_call	d_call	clone_size	cdr3_aa	cdr3_nt
TRBJ2-7	TRBV19	TRBD1	NA	CASKGQGAYEQYF	TGTGCCAGTAAGGGACAGGGGGCCTACGAGCAGTACTTC
TRBJ2-7	TRBV7-2	TRBD1	NA	CASSHGTGDYEQYF	TGTGCCAGCAGCCACGGGACAGGGGACTACGAGCAGTACTTC
TRBJ2-1	TRBV29-1	TRBD2	NA	CSVEGLAGGINEQFF	TGCAGCGTTGAAGGGCTAGCGGGGGGGATCAATGAGCAGTTCTTC
TRBJ2-2	TRBV30	TRBD2	NA	CAWNGLAGETGELFF	TGTGCCTGGAATGGACTAGCGGGGGAGACCGGGGAGCTGTTTTTT
TRBJ2-3	TRBV27	TRBD2	NA	CASSFGLAGGLSTDTQYF	TGTGCCAGCAGTTTTGGACTAGCGGGGGGCCTTAGCACAGATACGCAGTATTTT
TRBJ1-2	TRBV5-4	NA	NA	CASSLALGGSDGYTF	TGTGCCAGCAGCTTGGCCTTAGGAGGGAGCGATGGCTACACCTTC
TRBJ2-3	TRBV30	TRBD2	once	CAWGRGTSGGQDTQYF	TGTGCCTGGGGGAGAGGGACTAGCGGGGGGCAAGACACGCAGTATTTT
TRBJ1-1	TRBV2	NA	NA	CASSDPHEDTEAFF	TGTGCCAGCAGTGACCCGCATGAGGACACTGAAGCTTTCTTT
TRBJ2-7	TRBV18	TRBD1	NA	CASSPGQGRADTPAFQQYF	TGTGCCAGCTCTCCCGGACAGGGGCGAGCTGATACCCCAGCTTTCCAGCAGTACTTC
TRBJ2-2	TRBV6-6	TRBD2	NA	CASSYPIAGGAGELFF	TGTGCCAGCAGTTACCCCATAGCGGGGGGGGCCGGGGAGCTGTTTTTT
TRBJ2-7	TRBV7-2	NA	many	CASSLVVQGKYEQYF	TGTGCCAGCAGCTTAGTGGTACAGGGTAAATACGAGCAGTACTTC
TRBJ2-2	TRBV7-3	TRBD1	NA	CASSKTGGNTGELFF	TGTGCCAGCAGCAAAACAGGGGGAAACACCGGGGAGCTGTTTTTT
TRBJ2-1	TRBV5-6	TRBD2	NA	CASSLDRGSGGWNEQFF	TGTGCCAGCAGCTTGGACCGGGGCAGCGGGGGGTGGAATGAGCAGTTCTTC
TRBJ2-2	TRBV5-1	TRBD1	once	CASSSQTGGGELFF	TGCGCCAGCAGCTCCCAGACAGGGGGCGGGGAGCTGTTTTTT
TRBJ1-5	TRBV6-1	NA	NA	CASNRVGNQPQHF	TGTGCCAGCAACAGGGTCGGCAATCAGCCCCAGCATTTT
TRBJ1-1	TRBV18	TRBD1	NA	CASSSLTGDAFF	TGTGCCAGCTCATCTTTGACAGGGGACGCTTTCTTT
TRBJ1-6	TRBV30	TRBD1	NA	CAWSPLTGENSPLHF	TGTGCCTGGAGTCCCCTGACAGGGGAGAATTCACCCCTCCACTTT
TRBJ2-4	TRBV7-3	NA	NA	CASSSTGSIQYF	TGTGCCAGCAGCTCCACGGGGAGCATTCAGTACTTC
TRBJ2-3	TRBV19	TRBD1	NA	CASMGTDRGRADTQYF	TGTGCCAGTATGGGGACGGACAGGGGGCGCGCAGATACGCAGTATTTT
TRBJ2-7	TRBV2	TRBD1	NA	CASSHDRGVAYEQYF	TGTGCCAGCAGTCATGACAGGGGAGTTGCGTACGAGCAGTACTTC
TRBJ1-6	TRBV27	NA	few	CASSLYRNSPLHF	TGTGCCAGCAGTTTGTACAGAAATTCACCCCTCCACTTT
TRBJ2-3	TRBV10-3	TRBD2	NA	CAISDPGLAGSTDTQYF	TGTGCCATCAGTGACCCGGGACTAGCGGGGAGCACAGATACGCAGTATTTT
TRBJ1-2	TRBV5-4	NA	NA	CASGLTGSGYTF	TGTGCCAGCGGACTTACAGGGAGCGGCTACACCTTC
TRBJ2-3	TRBV11-1	TRBD1	NA	CASSLAGTGRRSDTQYF	TGTGCCAGCAGCTTAGCTGGGACAGGGAGAAGGTCAGATACGCAGTATTTT
TRBJ2-5	TRBV14	NA	NA	CASSQVIGAGGETQYF	TGTGCCAGCAGCCAAGTCATCGGCGCCGGAGGGGAGACCCAGTACTTC
TRBJ1-3	TRBV5-1	TRBD1	NA	CASSRGDRADTIYF	TGCGCCAGCAGCAGGGGAGACAGGGCAGACACCATATATTTT
TRBJ2-1	TRBV9	TRBD1	NA	CASSVEGLGGPYNEQFF	TGTGCCAGCAGCGTAGAAGGGTTAGGGGGCCCCTACAATGAGCAGTTCTTC
TRBJ2-5	TRBV5-5	TRBD1	NA	CASSIFSGTVGETQYF	TGTGCCAGCAGCATTTTTTCCGGGACAGTCGGAGAGACCCAGTACTTC
TRBJ2-1	TRBV7-7	TRBD1	once	CASSPWDSYNEQFF	TGTGCTAGCAGCCCCTGGGACAGCTACAATGAGCAGTTCTTC
TRBJ2-3	TRBV6-5	NA	NA	CASSLSGADTQYF	TGTGCCAGCAGTTTATCGGGGGCAGATACGCAGTATTTT
TRBJ2-7	TRBV7-2	NA	NA	CASSGGIGQYF	TGTGCCAGCAGCGGGGGGATCGGGCAGTACTTC
TRBJ1-5	TRBV6-1	NA	NA	CASSEATGSNQPQHF	TGTGCCAGCAGTGAAGCGACGGGTAGCAATCAGCCCCAGCATTTT
TRBJ2-1	TRBV18	NA	NA	CASSPGTYNEQFF	TGTGCCAGCTCACCGGGGACTTACAATGAGCAGTTCTTC
TRBJ1-4	TRBV6-5	NA	NA	CASNPQGPHEKLFF	TGTGCCAGCAATCCGCAGGGGCCGCATGAAAAACTGTTTTTT
TRBJ1-4	TRBV18	TRBD1	NA	CASSPQGALNEKLFF	TGTGCCAGCTCACCACAGGGGGCCCTTAATGAAAAACTGTTTTTT
TRBJ2-5	TRBV19	NA	once	CATRGGIEETQYF	TGTGCTACCCGTGGGGGGATTGAAGAGACCCAGTACTTC
TRBJ1-2	TRBV7-9	NA	NA	CASSLVGYGYTF	TGTGCCAGCAGCTTAGTCGGCTATGGCTACACCTTC
TRBJ1-2	TRBV30	TRBD1	NA	CAWSAGQVPGYTF	TGTGCCTGGAGCGCGGGACAGGTCCCTGGCTACACCTTC
TRBJ2-5	TRBV19	NA	once	CASTPAGYQETQYF	TGTGCCAGTACCCCCGCAGGGTACCAAGAGACCCAGTACTTC
TRBJ1-2	TRBV4-1	NA	NA	CASSEFSPVYGYTF	TGCGCCAGCAGCGAATTCTCCCCGGTCTATGGCTACACCTTC
TRBJ2-2	TRBV11-1	TRBD2	NA	CATKGSFGLAGTGELFF	TGTGCCACCAAGGGAAGCTTCGGGCTAGCGGGCACCGGGGAGCTGTTTTTT
TRBJ2-5	TRBV15	NA	once	CATSRQRSQYF	TGTGCCACCAGCAGACAGCGGTCCCAGTACTTC
TRBJ2-5	TRBV9	TRBD2	NA	CASSVDPAGGNQETQYF	TGTGCCAGCAGCGTAGACCCAGCGGGGGGTAACCAAGAGACCCAGTACTTC
TRBJ1-6	TRBV27	NA	NA	CASSHPSRGINSPLHF	TGTGCCAGCAGTCACCCCTCCAGGGGCATCAATTCACCCCTCCACTTT
TRBJ2-7	TRBV6-6	NA	NA	CASSGLASYEQYF	TGTGCCAGCTCGGGACTTGCATCCTACGAGCAGTACTTC
TRBJ2-3	TRBV27	NA	NA	CASSLWGKTDTQYF	TGTGCCAGCAGTTTATGGGGCAAAACAGATACGCAGTATTTT
TRBJ2-3	TRBV4-2	TRBD2	NA	CASSQALGGSSTDTQYF	TGTGCCAGCAGCCAAGCCCTGGGGGGGTCTAGCACAGATACGCAGTATTTT
TRBJ1-4	TRBV7-6	NA	NA	CASALSTGTNEKLFF	TGTGCCAGCGCACTATCGACAGGAACCAATGAAAAACTGTTTTTT
TRBJ1-5	TRBV7-2	TRBD1	NA	CASSSRDRGLGQPQHF	TGTGCCAGCAGCTCCCGGGACAGGGGGCTGGGTCAGCCCCAGCATTTT
TRBJ1-4	TRBV18	NA	once	CASSPPLGVIGGEKLFF	TGTGCCAGCTCACCACCGTTGGGGGTGATAGGGGGTGAAAAACTGTTTTTT
TRBJ1-2	TRBV7-2	NA	NA	CASSSAGPANYGYTF	TGTGCCAGCAGCTCCGCAGGGCCAGCTAACTATGGCTACACCTTC
TRBJ1-5	TRBV4-3	NA	NA	CASSSLYQDNQPQHF	TGCGCCAGCAGCTCGCTTTACCAGGATAATCAGCCCCAGCATTTT
TRBJ2-2	TRBV7-2	TRBD1	once	CASTVTGWWAGELFF	TGTGCCAGCACCGTGACAGGGTGGTGGGCCGGGGAGCTGTTTTTT
TRBJ2-4	TRBV6-5	NA	NA	CASSYSAGAAKNIQYF	TGTGCCAGCAGTTACTCGGCGGGGGCGGCCAAAAACATTCAGTACTTC
TRBJ1-1	TRBV7-9	TRBD1	NA	CASSRQGHSEAFF	TGTGCCAGCAGCAGACAGGGCCACTCTGAAGCTTTCTTT
TRBJ2-7	TRBV18	NA	NA	CASSLQTGPPGEQYF	TGTGCCAGCTCACTCCAAACAGGGCCCCCGGGGGAGCAGTACTTC
TRBJ2-5	TRBV7-3	NA	NA	CASREGGGQETQYF	TGTGCCAGCAGGGAGGGAGGAGGCCAAGAGACCCAGTACTTC
TRBJ1-6	TRBV7-9	TRBD1	NA	CASSASRGQGDSPLHF	TGTGCCAGCAGTGCCAGTCGGGGACAGGGTGATTCACCCCTCCACTTT